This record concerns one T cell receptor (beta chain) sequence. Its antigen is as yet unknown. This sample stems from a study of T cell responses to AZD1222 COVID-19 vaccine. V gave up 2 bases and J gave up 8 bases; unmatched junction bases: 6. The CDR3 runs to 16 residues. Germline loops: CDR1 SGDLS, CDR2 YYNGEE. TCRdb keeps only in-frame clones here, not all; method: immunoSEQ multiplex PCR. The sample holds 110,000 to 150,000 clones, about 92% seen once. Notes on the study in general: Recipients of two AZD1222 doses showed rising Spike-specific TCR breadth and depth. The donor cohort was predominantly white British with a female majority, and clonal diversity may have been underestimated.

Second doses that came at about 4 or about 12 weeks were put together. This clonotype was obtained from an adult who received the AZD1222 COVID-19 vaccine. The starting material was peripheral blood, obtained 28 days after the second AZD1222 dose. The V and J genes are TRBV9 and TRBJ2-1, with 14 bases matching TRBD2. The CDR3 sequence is CASSVLGTSGSYEQFF. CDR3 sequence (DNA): TGTGCCAGCAGCGTTCTTGGGACTAGCGGGAGTTATGAGCAGTTCTTC. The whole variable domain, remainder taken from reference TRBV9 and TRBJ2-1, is DSGVTQTPKHLITATGQRVTLRCSPRSGDLSVYWYQQSLDQGLQFLIQYYNGEERAKGNILERFSAQQFPDLHSELNLSSLELGDSALYFCASSVLGTSGSYEQFFGPGTRLTVL.